The 14 T cell receptor beta chains below all came from one sample that was sequenced in a study of cytomegalovirus exposure and HLA in healthy donors (dated by TCRdb to about 2017). Library generation was performed with the immunoSEQ multiplex PCR assay. For the multiplex PCR, a mixture combining 60 forward primers for TCR Vbeta segments and 13 reverse primers for TCR Jbeta segments was used. Held by TCRdb, this immuneACCESS table contains in-frame sequences only and omits some clones. Under half of the omission traces to an unresolved V gene where checked; the cause of the rest is unknown. This sample lists fewer than 150,000 clones; roughly 80% were detected once. The top ten constitute 4.5% to 5% of the sample. Sequenced sample: PBMCs. The receptors derive from a man in his fifties in good health and CMV-seropositive.

The rearrangement links TRBV7-2 to TRBJ1-3; no clear D. The CDR3 is made up of 13 amino acids. Trimming stripped 6 bases from V and 0 bases from J, with 6 bases between. Germline V gene data show CDR1 as SGHTA and CDR2 as FQGNSA. This chain's CDR3 is CASSTTSGNTIYF. The CDR3 nucleotides read TGTGCCAGCAGTACTACCTCTGGAAACACCATATATTTT.

The rearrangement uses TRBV7-2 and TRBJ1-1; D gene ambiguous. Germline loops: CDR1 SGHTA, CDR2 FQGNSA. Trimming removed 4 bases at V and 1 base at J, with 13 bases between. This CDR3 region has 15 residues. CDR3 nucleotides: TGTGCCAGCAGCTCGCCAGGACGGGGGAACACTGAAGCTTTCTTT. The encoded protein is CASSSPGRGNTEAFF. Full variable domain (missing parts from reference TRBV7-2 and TRBJ1-1): GAGVSQSPSNKVTEKGKDVELRCDPISGHTALYWYRQSLGQGLEFLIYFQGNSAPDKSGLPSDRFSAERTGGSVSTLTIQRTQQEDSAVYLCASSSPGRGNTEAFFGQGTRLTVV.

CDR3 DNA sequence: TGTGCCAGCAGCTTGTCTGAGACTAGCGGGTTGAAGACCCAGTACTTC. Its translation is CASSLSETSGLKTQYF. The V and J genes are TRBV5-6 and TRBJ2-5, with 10 bases aligning to TRBD2. From germline, CDR1 is SGHDT and CDR2 YYEEEE. This CDR3 has 16 amino acids. V lost 1 base and J lost 6; bases outside the gene matches: 9.

The chain joins TRBV11-3 to TRBJ2-1; D may be TRBD2 (6 bases). This CDR3 region has 15 residues. V lost 6 bases and J lost 4, with 16 bases in between. Per germline, CDR1 SGHNT and CDR2 YENEEA. The CDR3 spells CASSPRDSPYNEQFF. The DNA of the CDR3 is TGTGCCAGCAGTCCCCGGGACTCCCCTTACAATGAGCAGTTCTTC.

This chain joins TRBV7-2 and TRBJ1-2; D is uncertain. The CDR3 consists of 12 residues. V lost 5 bases, J lost 4 bases, and 8 bases lay in between. Germline CDR1 is SGHTA and CDR2 is FQGNSA. This CDR3 reads CASSPRSYGYTF. The DNA for the CDR3 is TGTGCCAGCAGCCCCCGGAGCTATGGCTACACCTTC.

This clone was observed a handful of times. This chain connects TRBV6-1 to TRBJ2-1; 7 nucleotides match TRBD1. Trimming cost V 0 bases and J 7 bases; bases outside gene matches: 9. The CDR3 length is 16 residues. Per germline, CDR1 MNHNS and CDR2 SASEGT. The CDR3 DNA reads TGTGCCAGCAGTGAAGCGAGGCAGGGGGTGGCGAATGAGCAGTTCTTC. Amino acid sequence: CASSEARQGVANEQFF.

The V and J genes are TRBV4-2 and TRBJ1-1, with D perhaps TRBD1 (5 bases). Germline values: CDR1 LGHNA, CDR2 YNFKEQ. The CDR3 length is 15 residues. Trimming took off 2 bases at V and 1 base at J, with 11 bases between the two ends. The CDR3: CASSQQPQGNTEAFF. In DNA form, the CDR3 reads TGTGCCAGCAGCCAACAACCTCAGGGGAACACTGAAGCTTTCTTT.

The chain couples TRBV6-5 to TRBJ2-3; 8 nucleotides match TRBD2. V shed 2 bases and J 1 base; nucleotides not matched to a gene: 5. Germline V lookup: CDR1 MNHEY, CDR2 SVGAGI. This CDR3 spans 16 amino acids. The CDR3 reads CASSYGAGGRTDTQYF. CDR3 DNA sequence: TGTGCCAGCAGTTACGGTGCGGGGGGCCGCACAGATACGCAGTATTTT.

This chain links TRBV6-6 with TRBJ2-3; TRBD1 matches at 9 bases. The CDR3 has 16 residues. The germline gives CDR1 MNHNY, CDR2 SVGAGI (reference sequence). The ends lost 10 bases at V and 1 base at J; junction bases unmatched: 12. DNA of the CDR3: TGTGCCACCGGGGGACAGGGATCACTGGGCACAGATACGCAGTATTTT. This translates into CATGGQGSLGTDTQYF.

This chain connects TRBV6-6 to TRBJ1-6, with TRBD1 matching over 7 bases. J gave up 7 bases and V 6 bases, and 9 bases lay outside the gene matches. The CDR3 contains 15 residues. Germline V CDR1 and CDR2: MNHNY, SVGAGI (reference sequence). CDR3 amino acids: CASSSTGAGNSPLHF. CDR3 DNA: TGTGCCAGCAGCTCCACAGGGGCTGGGAATTCACCCCTCCACTTT.

The chain is built from TRBV10-3 and TRBJ1-6; TRBD1 might be the D (5 bases). CDR1 is ENHRY and CDR2 is SYGVKD in the germline V gene. The germline V and J ends were trimmed by 0 bases and 6 bases, with 9 bases remaining between them. This CDR3 has 15 amino acids. Written as DNA, the CDR3 is TGTGCCATCAGTGAGTCGATGGGGGGTAATTCACCCCTCCACTTT. This codes for CAISESMGGNSPLHF.

This sequence joins TRBV10-3 and TRBJ2-7; 7 nucleotides agree with TRBD1. Trimming took 4 bases from V and 2 from J; bases not matched to a gene: 8. The CDR3 covers 15 residues. The germline CDR1 and CDR2 sequences are ENHRY and SYGVKD. In DNA form, the CDR3 reads TGTGCCATCAGTGGCCGTGACAGGGTCCCCTACGAGCAGTACTTC. It yields the protein CAISGRDRVPYEQYF.

The V gene is TRBV19, the J gene TRBJ1-2; 7 positions agree with TRBD1. The CDR3 has 16 amino acids. Losses at the gene ends were 1 base for V and 0 bases for J; bases not matched to a gene: 5. The germline gives CDR1 LNHDA, CDR2 SQIVND (reference sequence). The CDR3 bases are TGTGCCAGTAGTATAGCGAACCAGGGGGCTAACTATGGCTACACCTTC. This gives the protein CASSIANQGANYGYTF. The variable domain in full, with the rest retrieved from reference TRBV19 and TRBJ1-2, is DGGITQSPKYLFRKEGQNVTLSCEQNLNHDAMYWYRQDPGQGLRLIYYSQIVNDFQKGDIAEGYSVSREKKESFPLTVTSAQKNPTAFYLCASSIANQGANYGYTFGSGTRLTVV.

The CDR3 here is CASSIGLAGGTDTQYF. The CDR3 nucleotides are TGTGCCAGTAGTATAGGACTAGCGGGAGGCACAGATACGCAGTATTTT. V usage is TRBV19 and J usage is TRBJ2-3; 12 bases align to TRBD2. This CDR3 is built from 16 residues. CDR1 is LNHDA, CDR2 SQIVND, per germline (reference sequence). J lost 1 base, V lost 1 base, and 0 bases had no gene match.